The entry below describes one TCR beta chain. The antigen remains unidentified. Germline V gives CDR1 LGHNA, CDR2 YNFKEQ. Trimming at V came to 0 bases and at J to 8 bases, leaving 9 bases not matched to a gene. The CDR3 is 15 residues long. This record comes from a study of a mutant IDH1 vaccine in newly diagnosed glioma. Study-wide background: Of the patients given treatment, about 62% were male and 37.5% were female, and a mean age of about 44 years was recorded. Before enrollment, the patients had been treated with radiotherapy alone, temozolomide alone, or both together. Most of them had received both.

Generated by immunoSEQ multiplex PCR, the TCRdb table keeps only in-frame clones and is missing some. The sample records some 70,000 clones, less than 85% being singletons. The time point: baseline, week 1 (first vaccination visit). Treatment of the sample: pre-vaccination baseline after standard-of-care therapy. Study-level points and caveats: Altogether, 93.3% of patients exhibited vaccine-induced immune responses. Any relationship between pseudoprogression and changes in top peripheral T cell clonotypes seemed absent.

This chain joins TRBV4-2 and TRBJ1-2; 7 positions match TRBD1. This clonotype was obtained from a man aged 50-60 years with glioma. Material: PBMCs, obtained from a glioma patient treated with radiotherapy, temozolomide or both. The CDR3 here is CASSQEMEGALGYTF. CDR3 bases: TGTGCCAGCAGCCAAGAAATGGAGGGGGCGCTGGGCTACACCTTC.